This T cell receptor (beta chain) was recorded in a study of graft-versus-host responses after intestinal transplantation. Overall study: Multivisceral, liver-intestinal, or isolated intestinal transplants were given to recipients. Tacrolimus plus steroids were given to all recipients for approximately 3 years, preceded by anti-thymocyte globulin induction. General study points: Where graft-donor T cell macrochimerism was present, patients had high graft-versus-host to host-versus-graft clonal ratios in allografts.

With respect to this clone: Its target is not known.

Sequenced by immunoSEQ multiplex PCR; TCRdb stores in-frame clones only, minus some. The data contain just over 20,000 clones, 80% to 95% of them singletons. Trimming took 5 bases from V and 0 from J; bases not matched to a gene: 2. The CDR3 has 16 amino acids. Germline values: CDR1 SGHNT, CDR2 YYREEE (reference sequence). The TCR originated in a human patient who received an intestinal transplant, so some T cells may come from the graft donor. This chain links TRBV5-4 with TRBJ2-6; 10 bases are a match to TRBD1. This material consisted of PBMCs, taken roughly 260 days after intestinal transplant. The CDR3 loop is CASRTGGYSGANVLTF. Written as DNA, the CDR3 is TGTGCCAGCAGGACAGGGGGCTACTCTGGGGCCAACGTCCTGACTTTC.